This TCR beta chain was identified in a study of blood T cell repertoires in COVID-19. About the research overall: From T cells, B-cell-depleted T cells, or PBMCs came the material, which was cDNA or gDNA.

CDR3 length: 14 amino acids. The ends lost 5 bases at V and 8 bases at J; junction bases unmatched: 6. CDR1 and CDR2 from the germline V gene are MDHEN and SYDVKM. Only in-frame clones appear in the TCRdb table, and some are missing; sequencing was by immunoSEQ multiplex PCR. The sample carries 300,000 to 350,000 clones, about 88% recorded once. The study drew participants aged about 18 to 89 years from about two dozen US areas. In Cohort 3, a recovered donor had either two negative PCRs, clearance, or symptom resolution. Sequencing input: PBMCs or T cells enriched from blood (not recorded which). This receptor was obtained from a woman aged 25-40 years who had recovered from COVID-19. The chain combines TRBV28 with TRBJ1-6, with 7 positions matching TRBD1. CDR3 residues: CASSPRQGYSPLHF. CDR3 sequence (DNA): TGTGCCAGCAGTCCTCGACAGGGTTATTCACCCCTCCACTTT.